This T cell receptor (beta chain) was recorded in a study of cytomegalovirus exposure and HLA in healthy donors. Regarding the study as a whole: Earlier results showed most TCR beta V segments being productive about 87% or about 30% of the time. CMV antigen specificity of a few CMV-associated chains was confirmed in vitro.

PCR was performed using 60 Vbeta and 13 Jbeta primers. The repertoire was sequenced with immunoSEQ multiplex PCR; TCRdb's copy has only in-frame clones and lacks some. The profile shows about 78,000 clones, around three quarters of them singletons. Between the trimmed V and J ends, which lost 5 bases and 7 bases, there was a span of 15 bases. Germline V gives CDR1 SGHNT, CDR2 YYREEE (reference sequence). The CDR3 runs 13 residues. Unrecorded immune exposure was likely among donors, who were nominally healthy when sampled. Of note for this clone: What it binds is unknown.

The sample taken for sequencing was PBMCs. The V and J genes are TRBV5-4 and TRBJ1-1; D unresolved. This clonotype was sampled from a male donor in good health and CMV-seronegative. CDR3 region: CASRNPPRGEAFF. For the CDR3, the DNA is TGTGCCAGCAGGAACCCCCCCCGGGGTGAAGCTTTCTTT.